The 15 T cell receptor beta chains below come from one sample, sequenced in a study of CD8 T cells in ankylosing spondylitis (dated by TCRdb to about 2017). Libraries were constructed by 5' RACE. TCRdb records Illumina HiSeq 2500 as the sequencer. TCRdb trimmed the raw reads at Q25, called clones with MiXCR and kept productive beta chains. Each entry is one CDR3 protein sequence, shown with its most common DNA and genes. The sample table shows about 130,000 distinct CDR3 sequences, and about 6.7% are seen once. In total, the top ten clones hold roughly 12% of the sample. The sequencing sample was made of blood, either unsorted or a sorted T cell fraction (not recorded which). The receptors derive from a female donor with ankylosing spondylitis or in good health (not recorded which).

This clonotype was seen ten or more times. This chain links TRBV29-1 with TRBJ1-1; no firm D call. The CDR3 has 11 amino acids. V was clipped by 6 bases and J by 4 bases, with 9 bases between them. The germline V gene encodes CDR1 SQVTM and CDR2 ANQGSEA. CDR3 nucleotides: TGCAGCGTGGGTTTTGGCACTGAAGCTTTCTTT. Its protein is CSVGFGTEAFF.

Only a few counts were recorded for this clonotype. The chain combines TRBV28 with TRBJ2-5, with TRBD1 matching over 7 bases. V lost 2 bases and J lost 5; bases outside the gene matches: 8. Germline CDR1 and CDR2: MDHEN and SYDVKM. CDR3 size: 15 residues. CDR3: CASSLETGQGETQYF. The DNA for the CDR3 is TGTGCCAGCAGTTTAGAGACAGGGCAGGGGGAGACCCAGTACTTC.

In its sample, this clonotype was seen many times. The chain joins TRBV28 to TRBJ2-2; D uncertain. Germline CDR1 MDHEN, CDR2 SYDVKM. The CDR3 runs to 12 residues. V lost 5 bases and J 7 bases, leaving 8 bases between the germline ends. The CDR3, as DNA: TGTGCCAGCAGTCCACAAGTCGGGGAGCTGTTTTTT. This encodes CASSPQVGELFF.

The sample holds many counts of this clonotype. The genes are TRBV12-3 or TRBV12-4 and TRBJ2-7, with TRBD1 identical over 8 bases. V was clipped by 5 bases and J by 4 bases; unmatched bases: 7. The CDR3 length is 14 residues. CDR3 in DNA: TGTGCCAGCAGTCCCAGGGACAGGTTGTACGAGCAGTACTTC. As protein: CASSPRDRLYEQYF.

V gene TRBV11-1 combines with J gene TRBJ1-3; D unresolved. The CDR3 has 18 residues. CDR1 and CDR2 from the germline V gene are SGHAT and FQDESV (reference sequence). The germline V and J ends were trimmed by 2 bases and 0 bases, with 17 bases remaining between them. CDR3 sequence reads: CASSLFLGWRSSGNTIYF. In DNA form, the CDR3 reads TGTGCCAGCAGCTTATTTCTCGGCTGGAGGAGCTCTGGAAACACCATATATTTT.

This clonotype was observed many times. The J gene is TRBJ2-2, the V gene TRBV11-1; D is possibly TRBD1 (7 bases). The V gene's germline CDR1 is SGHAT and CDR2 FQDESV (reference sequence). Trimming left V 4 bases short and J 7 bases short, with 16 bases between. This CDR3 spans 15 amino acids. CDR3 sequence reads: CASSSGQVGGGELFF. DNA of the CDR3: TGTGCCAGCAGCTCCGGACAGGTCGGGGGCGGGGAGCTGTTTTTT.

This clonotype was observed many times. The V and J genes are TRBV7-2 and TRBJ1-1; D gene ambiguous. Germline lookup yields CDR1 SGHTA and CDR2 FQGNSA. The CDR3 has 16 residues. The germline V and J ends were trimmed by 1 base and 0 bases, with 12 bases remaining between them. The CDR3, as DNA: TGTGCCAGCAGCTTAGTTGGTTGGGGTCTGAACACTGAAGCTTTCTTT. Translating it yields CASSLVGWGLNTEAFF.

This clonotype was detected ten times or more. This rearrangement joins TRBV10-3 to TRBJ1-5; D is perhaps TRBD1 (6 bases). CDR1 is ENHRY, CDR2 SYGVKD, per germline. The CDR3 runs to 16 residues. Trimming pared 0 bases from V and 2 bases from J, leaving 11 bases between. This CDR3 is CAISESGSGGNQPQHF. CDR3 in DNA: TGTGCCATCAGTGAGTCGGGGTCAGGGGGCAATCAGCCCCAGCATTTT.

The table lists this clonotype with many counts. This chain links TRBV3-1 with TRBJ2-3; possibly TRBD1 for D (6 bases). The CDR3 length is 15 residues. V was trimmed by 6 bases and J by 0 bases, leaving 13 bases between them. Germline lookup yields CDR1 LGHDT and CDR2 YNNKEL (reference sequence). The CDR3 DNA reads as TGTGCCAGCAGTCTGGACAGTCGAAGCACAGATACGCAGTATTTT. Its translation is CASSLDSRSTDTQYF.

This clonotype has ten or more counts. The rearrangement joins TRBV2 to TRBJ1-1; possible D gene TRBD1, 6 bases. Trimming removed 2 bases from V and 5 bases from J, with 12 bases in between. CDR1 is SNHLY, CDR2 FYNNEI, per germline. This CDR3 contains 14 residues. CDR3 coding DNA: TGTGCCAGCAGTGAACGGGGGGCGCTTACTGAAGCTTTCTTT. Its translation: CASSERGALTEAFF.

The CDR3 spells CASSLSGGDQPQHF. CDR3 nucleotide sequence: TGCGCCAGCAGCTTGTCGGGGGGGGATCAGCCCCAGCATTTT. This chain links TRBV5-1 with TRBJ1-5, with a weak D call TRBD1 (5 bases). Per the germline V gene, CDR1 is SGHRS and CDR2 is YFSETQ. Deletions cut 1 base from V and 5 bases from J, with 10 bases between. The CDR3 has 14 amino acids.

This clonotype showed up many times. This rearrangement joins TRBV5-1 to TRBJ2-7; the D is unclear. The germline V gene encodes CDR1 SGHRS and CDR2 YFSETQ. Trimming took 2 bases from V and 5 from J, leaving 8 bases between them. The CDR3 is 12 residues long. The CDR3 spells CASSFQQNEQYF. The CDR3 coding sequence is TGCGCCAGCAGCTTCCAGCAGAACGAGCAGTACTTC.

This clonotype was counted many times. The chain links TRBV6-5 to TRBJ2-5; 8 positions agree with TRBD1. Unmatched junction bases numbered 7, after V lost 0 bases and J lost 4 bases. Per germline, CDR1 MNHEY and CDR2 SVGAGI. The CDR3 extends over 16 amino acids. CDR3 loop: CASSYSRDRPAETQYF. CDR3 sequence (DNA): TGTGCCAGCAGTTACTCCAGGGACAGGCCCGCAGAGACCCAGTACTTC.

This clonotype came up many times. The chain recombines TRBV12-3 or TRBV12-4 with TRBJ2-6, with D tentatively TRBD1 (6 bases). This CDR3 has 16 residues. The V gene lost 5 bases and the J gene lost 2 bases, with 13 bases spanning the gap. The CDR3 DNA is TGTGCCAGCAGTCCAACAGGGTCGGCTGGGGCCAACGTCCTGACTTTC. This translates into CASSPTGSAGANVLTF.

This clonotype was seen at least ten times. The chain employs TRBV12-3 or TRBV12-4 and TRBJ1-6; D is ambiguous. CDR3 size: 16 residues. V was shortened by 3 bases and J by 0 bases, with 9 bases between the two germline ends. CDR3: CASSFLPLSYNSPLHF. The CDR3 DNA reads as TGTGCCAGCAGTTTCCTCCCCCTCTCCTATAATTCACCCCTCCACTTT.